Following are 18 T cell receptor beta chains from one sample sequenced in a study of blood T cell repertoires in COVID-19. Sequencing was performed with immunoSEQ multiplex PCR; in TCRdb, only in-frame clones are kept and a portion is missing. The table lists 120,000 to 150,000 clones, roughly 90% of them singletons. The sequenced sample was peripheral blood. The receptors derive from a human donor in a cohort sampled during active COVID-19.

The chain couples TRBV19 to TRBJ2-1, with 9 bases identical to TRBD2. The CDR3 length is 14 residues. The V segment lost 7 bases and the J segment 5 bases; nucleotides outside the gene matches: 6. The germline CDR1 and CDR2 sequences are LNHDA and SQIVND (reference sequence). CDR3 region: CASTRGLANNEQFF. The DNA of the CDR3 is TGTGCCAGTACCCGAGGACTAGCGAACAATGAGCAGTTCTTC.

This sequence joins TRBV23-1 and TRBJ2-7; 7 bases are shared with TRBD1. TRBV23-1 qualifies as an ORF whose function is uncertain. V gave up 2 bases and J gave up 3 bases; unmatched junction bases: 7. The CDR3 is 15 amino acids. Here the CDR3 DNA reads TGCGCCAGCAGTCAACCCGGGACAGAACTCTACGAGCAGTACTTC. This translates into CASSQPGTELYEQYF.

CDR3 in DNA: TGCGCCAGCAGGGCAGGAAACAATGAGCAGTTCTTC. Its protein product is CASRAGNNEQFF. The chain joins TRBV5-1 to TRBJ2-1; unclear D gene. CDR1 is SGHRS and CDR2 is YFSETQ in the germline V gene. V was trimmed by 5 bases and J by 5 bases, leaving 8 bases between them. CDR3 length: 12 residues. The variable domain in full, completed from reference TRBV5-1 and TRBJ2-1, reads KAGVTQTPRYLIKTRGQQVTLSCSPISGHRSVSWYQQTPGQGLQFLFEYFSETQRNKGNFPGRFSGRQFSNSRSEMNVSTLELGDSALYLCASRAGNNEQFFGPGTRLTVL.

This clone occurred a few times. This chain uses TRBV11-3 with TRBJ1-1; D call uncertain. The length of the CDR3 is 14 residues. The V and J ends lost 5 bases and 1 base respectively, with 11 bases between them. Germline V lookup: CDR1 SGHNT, CDR2 YENEEA. Here the CDR3 DNA reads TGTGCCAGCAGCCCAGGACGGGGGAACACTGAAGCTTTCTTT. Translation gives CASSPGRGNTEAFF.

On this clone: Other DNA sequences in the sample encode the same CDR3. The V call is TRBV5-1, the J call TRBJ2-3; 8 bases fit TRBD2. CDR1 is SGHRS, CDR2 YFSETQ, per germline. With V trimmed by 0 bases and J by 2 bases, 5 bases remained unmatched. The CDR3 has 16 amino acids. CDR3 sequence (DNA): TGCGCCAGCAGCTTGGGGGGCGGGGGGAACACAGATACGCAGTATTTT. Its translation: CASSLGGGGNTDTQYF. Full variable domain (outside the CDR3, taken from reference TRBV5-1 and TRBJ2-3): KAGVTQTPRYLIKTRGQQVTLSCSPISGHRSVSWYQQTPGQGLQFLFEYFSETQRNKGNFPGRFSGRQFSNSRSEMNVSTLELGDSALYLCASSLGGGGNTDTQYFGPGTRLTVL.

The V and J genes are TRBV5-1 and TRBJ2-2; D is ambiguous. This CDR3 is built from 13 residues. Germline values: CDR1 SGHRS, CDR2 YFSETQ. V was clipped by 2 bases and J by 1 base, with 3 bases between them. CDR3 sequence: CASSFLNTGELFF. The CDR3 DNA reads TGCGCCAGCAGCTTCCTGAACACCGGGGAGCTGTTTTTT.

Only one count was recorded for this clone. V usage is TRBV2 and J usage is TRBJ2-3; 8 nucleotides match TRBD1. This CDR3 has 13 amino acids. CDR1 is SNHLY and CDR2 is FYNNEI in the germline V gene. The V gene end was trimmed by 6 bases and the J gene end by 2 bases; junction bases not matched to a gene: 1. The CDR3 nucleotides read TGTGCCAGCAGGACAGGGGTCACAGATACGCAGTATTTT. Protein: CASRTGVTDTQYF.

For this clone: At one of its ends the junction is not consistent with the germline gene, which may arise from a read error. The chain recombines TRBV7-9 with TRBJ1-5; D remains ambiguous. There are 15 residues in the CDR3. The germline gives CDR1 SEHNR, CDR2 FQNEAQ (reference sequence). In DNA form, the CDR3 reads TGTGCCAGCAGCCTAGCCGGGCGGGGAGATCAGCCCCAGCATTTT. It codes for CASSLAGRGDQPQHF.

V usage is TRBV5-4 and J usage is TRBJ2-7, with 11 bases that match TRBD1. The trim removed 4 bases at V and 5 bases at J, leaving 11 bases unmatched. From germline, CDR1 is SGHNT and CDR2 YYREEE (reference sequence). The CDR3 has 16 residues. The CDR3 DNA sequence: TGTGCCAGCAGCCGAGTACCGGGACAGGGGGGCCACGAGCAGTACTTC. This codes for CASSRVPGQGGHEQYF. Supplemented by reference TRBV5-4 and TRBJ2-7, the full variable domain reads ETGVTQSPTHLIKTRGQQVTLRCSSQSGHNTVSWYQQALGQGPQFIFQYYREEENGRGNFPPRFSGLQFPNYSSELNVNALELDDSALYLCASSRVPGQGGHEQYFGPGTRLTVT.

The chain couples TRBV11-3 to TRBJ2-3, with 9 bases aligning to TRBD2. The germline gives CDR1 SGHNT, CDR2 YENEEA. The CDR3 is 15 residues long. Losses at the gene ends were 6 bases for V and 0 bases for J; bases not matched to a gene: 4. The CDR3 loop is CASSGRGGSTDTQYF. CDR3 bases: TGTGCCAGCAGTGGGCGGGGGGGTAGCACAGATACGCAGTATTTT.

The gene calls are TRBV4-1 and TRBJ2-7; the match to TRBD2 covers 13 bases. CDR3 length: 16 residues. Per germline, CDR1 MGHRA and CDR2 YSYEKL. With 4 bases clipped from V and 0 bases from J, the junction kept 3 bases outside the gene matches. The CDR3 is CASSLLAGGSSYEQYF. CDR3 coding DNA: TGCGCCAGCAGCCTACTAGCGGGGGGGAGCTCCTACGAGCAGTACTTC.

V and J are TRBV15 and TRBJ1-4; D might be TRBD1 (5 bases). V lost 3 bases, J lost 0 bases, and 14 bases lay in between. The germline V gene encodes CDR1 LNHNV and CDR2 YYDKDF (reference sequence). The CDR3 is made up of 17 amino acids. CDR3 loop: CATSRRRGVATNEKLFF. In nucleotides, the CDR3 is TGTGCCACCAGCAGGAGGAGGGGAGTCGCAACTAATGAAAAACTGTTTTTT.

A single count supports this clone. The chain is built from TRBV5-1 and TRBJ1-1, with TRBD1 matching over 8 bases. Germline V CDR1 and CDR2: SGHRS, YFSETQ. V gave up 2 bases and J gave up 5 bases; unmatched junction bases: 11. The CDR3 is made up of 16 amino acids. CDR3 in amino acids: CASSLTSETGVTEAFF. The DNA for the CDR3 is TGCGCCAGCAGCTTAACCTCCGAGACAGGGGTTACTGAAGCTTTCTTT.

This sequence joins TRBV10-3 and TRBJ1-6, with D possibly being TRBD1 (5 bases). There are 14 residues in the CDR3. Trimming pared 6 bases from V and 4 bases from J, leaving 10 bases between. Germline V lookup: CDR1 ENHRY, CDR2 SYGVKD. In DNA, the CDR3 is TGTGCCATCAGAGTGGGGGGTTATAATTCACCCCTCCACTTT. Its translation: CAIRVGGYNSPLHF.

The chain couples TRBV18 to TRBJ2-1; 8 bases align to TRBD2. The CDR3 has 15 amino acids. Per the germline V gene, CDR1 is KGHSH and CDR2 is LQKENI. J gave up 2 bases and V 6 bases, and 6 bases lay outside the gene matches. Here the CDR3 reads CASSWTGGTYNEQFF. For the CDR3, the DNA is TGTGCCAGCTCCTGGACGGGGGGGACCTACAATGAGCAGTTCTTC.

The V call is TRBV5-6, the J call TRBJ1-4; possibly TRBD1 for D (5 bases). This CDR3 has 14 amino acids. Germline V CDR1 and CDR2: SGHDT, YYEEEE. V dropped 4 bases and J dropped 8 bases, with 15 bases sitting between them. CDR3 protein: CASSLGRGREKLFF. The DNA for the CDR3 is TGTGCCAGCAGCCTAGGGAGGGGAAGAGAAAAACTGTTTTTT.

The chain couples TRBV12-5 to TRBJ2-1, with 12 bases that match TRBD2. CDR1 is LGHNT, CDR2 FRNRAP, per germline. CDR3 length: 16 residues. V dropped 5 bases and J dropped 3; count of bases not matched to a gene: 5. The CDR3 spells CASGPPLAGGYNEQFF. For the CDR3, the DNA is TGTGCTAGTGGTCCACCACTAGCGGGGGGCTACAATGAGCAGTTCTTC.

This chain connects TRBV4-2 to TRBJ1-3; tentative D call: TRBD1 (6 bases). The CDR3 runs 16 residues. Germline V gene data show CDR1 as LGHNA and CDR2 as YNFKEQ. V shed 4 bases and J shed 2 bases, with 15 bases lying between them. The CDR3 DNA reads as TGTGCCAGCAGCCCAGTCGCAGGGGAAACTGGAAACACCATATATTTT. Its translation is CASSPVAGETGNTIYF.